This is a list of T cell receptor beta chains from one sample in a study of cytomegalovirus exposure and HLA in healthy donors. Only in-frame clones appear in the TCRdb table, and some are missing; sequencing was by immunoSEQ multiplex PCR. The table records about 190,000 clones, 65% to 85% of them present only once. What was sequenced was PBMCs. All receptors come from a young woman in good health and CMV-seronegative. The CDR3 runs from the conserved cysteine through the conserved F or W. The D gene is left open where the match is weak. Clone size is stated in some rows and not others, as once, few, many or a class when expanded.

>TRBJ1-2|TRBV4-2|NA|NA
TGTGCCAGCACGGAGGACTTCTCTAACTATGGCTACACCTTC
CASTEDFSNYGYTF
>TRBJ2-7|TRBV19|NA|TRBD1
TGTGCCAGTAGTATCAGGGACAGGGCCTACGAGCAGTACTTC
CASSIRDRAYEQYF
>TRBJ1-3|TRBV5-1|few|TRBD1
TGCGCCAGCAGCCGCGACAGGGCTGGAAACACCATATATTTT
CASSRDRAGNTIYF
>TRBJ1-5|TRBV7-9|NA|NA
TGTGCCAGCAGCTTCCAACAGGACAATCAGCCCCAGCATTTT
CASSFQQDNQPQHF
>TRBJ2-7|TRBV6-6|NA|NA
TGTGCCAGCAGCCGGGGAGAGGTGTACGAGCAGTACTTC
CASSRGEVYEQYF
>TRBJ1-5|TRBV7-3|NA|NA
TGTGCCAGCTCTACAGGACCTACGGAGCCCCAGCATTTT
CASSTGPTEPQHF
>TRBJ2-7|TRBV4-2|few|TRBD2
TGTGCCAGCAGCCAGGTAGCGGGGGCTTCCTACGAGCAGTACTTC
CASSQVAGASYEQYF
>TRBJ2-3|TRBV13|NA|TRBD2
TGTGCCAGCAGCCAGCGGGGGGGAGCAGATACGCAGTATTTT
CASSQRGGADTQYF
>TRBJ1-3|TRBV7-8|NA|NA
TGTGCCAGCAGCTTAGAGAGGGACACCATATATTTT
CASSLERDTIYF
>TRBJ1-5|TRBV18|NA|NA
TGTGCCAGCTCACCCAGCAGGTACAGCAATCAGCCCCAGCATTTT
CASSPSRYSNQPQHF
>TRBJ1-5|TRBV6-5|few|NA
TGTGCCAGCAGTTCAGACGGGGTTCAGCCCCAGCATTTT
CASSSDGVQPQHF